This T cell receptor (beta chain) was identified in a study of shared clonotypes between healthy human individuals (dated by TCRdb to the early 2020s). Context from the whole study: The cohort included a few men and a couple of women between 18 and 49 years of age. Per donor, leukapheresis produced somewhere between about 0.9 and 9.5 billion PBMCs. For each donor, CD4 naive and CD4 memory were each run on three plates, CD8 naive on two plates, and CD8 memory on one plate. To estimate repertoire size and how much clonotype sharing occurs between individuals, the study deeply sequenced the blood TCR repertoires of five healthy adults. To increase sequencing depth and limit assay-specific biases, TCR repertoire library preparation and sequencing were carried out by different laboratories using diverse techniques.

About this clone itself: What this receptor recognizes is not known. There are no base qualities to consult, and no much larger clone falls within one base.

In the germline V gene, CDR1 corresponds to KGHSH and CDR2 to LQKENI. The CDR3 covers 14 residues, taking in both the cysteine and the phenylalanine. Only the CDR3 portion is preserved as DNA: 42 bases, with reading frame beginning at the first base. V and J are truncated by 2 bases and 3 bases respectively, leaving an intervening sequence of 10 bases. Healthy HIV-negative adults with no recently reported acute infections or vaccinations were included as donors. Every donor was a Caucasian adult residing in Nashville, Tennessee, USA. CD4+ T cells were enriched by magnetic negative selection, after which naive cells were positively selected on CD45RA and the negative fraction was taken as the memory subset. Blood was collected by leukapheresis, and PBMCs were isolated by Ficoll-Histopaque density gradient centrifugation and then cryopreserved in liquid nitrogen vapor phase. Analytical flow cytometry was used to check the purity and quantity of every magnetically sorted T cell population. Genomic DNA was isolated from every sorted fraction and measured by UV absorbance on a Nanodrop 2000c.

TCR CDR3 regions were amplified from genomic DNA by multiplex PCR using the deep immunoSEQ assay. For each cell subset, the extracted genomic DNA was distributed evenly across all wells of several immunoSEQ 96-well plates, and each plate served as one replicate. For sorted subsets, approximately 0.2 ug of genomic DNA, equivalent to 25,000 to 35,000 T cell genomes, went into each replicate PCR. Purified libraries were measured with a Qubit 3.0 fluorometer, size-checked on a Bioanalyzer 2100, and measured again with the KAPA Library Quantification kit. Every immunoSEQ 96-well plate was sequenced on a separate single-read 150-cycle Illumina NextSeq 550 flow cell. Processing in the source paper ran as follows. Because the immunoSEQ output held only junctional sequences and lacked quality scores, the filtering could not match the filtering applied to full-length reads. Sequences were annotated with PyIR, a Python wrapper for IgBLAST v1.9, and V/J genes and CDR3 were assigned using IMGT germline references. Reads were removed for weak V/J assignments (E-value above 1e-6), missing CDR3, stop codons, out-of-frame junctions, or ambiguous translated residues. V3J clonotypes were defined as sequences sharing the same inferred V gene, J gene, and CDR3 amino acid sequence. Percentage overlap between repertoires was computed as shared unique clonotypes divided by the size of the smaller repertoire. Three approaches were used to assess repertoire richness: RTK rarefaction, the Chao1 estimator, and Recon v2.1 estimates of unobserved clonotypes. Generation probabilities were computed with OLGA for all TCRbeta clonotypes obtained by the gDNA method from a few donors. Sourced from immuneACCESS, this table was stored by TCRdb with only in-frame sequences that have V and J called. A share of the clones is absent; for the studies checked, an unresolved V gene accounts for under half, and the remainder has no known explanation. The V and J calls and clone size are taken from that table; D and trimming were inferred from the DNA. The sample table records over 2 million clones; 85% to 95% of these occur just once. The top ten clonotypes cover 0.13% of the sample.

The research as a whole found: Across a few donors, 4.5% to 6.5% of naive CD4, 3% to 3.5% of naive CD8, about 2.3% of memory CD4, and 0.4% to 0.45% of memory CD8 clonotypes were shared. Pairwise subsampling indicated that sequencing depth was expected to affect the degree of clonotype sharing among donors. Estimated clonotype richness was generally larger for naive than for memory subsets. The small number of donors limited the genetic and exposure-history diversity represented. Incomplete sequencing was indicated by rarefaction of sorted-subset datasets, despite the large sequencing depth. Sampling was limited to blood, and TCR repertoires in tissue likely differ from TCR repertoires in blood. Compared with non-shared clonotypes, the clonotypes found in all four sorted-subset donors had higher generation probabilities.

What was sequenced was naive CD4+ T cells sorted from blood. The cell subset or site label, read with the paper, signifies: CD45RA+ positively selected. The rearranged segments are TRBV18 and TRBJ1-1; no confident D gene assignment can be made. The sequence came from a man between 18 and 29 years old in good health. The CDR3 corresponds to CASSPYVWDTEAFF. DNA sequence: TGTGCCAGCTCACCATACGTATGGGACACTGAAGCTTTCTTT.